A single sample gave rise to the 28 T cell receptor beta chains below, sequenced in a study of blood T cell repertoires in COVID-19 (dated by TCRdb to the early 2020s). The library was obtained by the immunoSEQ multiplex PCR assay. Drawn from immuneACCESS, this table holds only the in-frame rearrangements with V and J called that TCRdb kept. Clones are partly lost; checked studies trace under half to an unresolved V gene and leave the rest unexplained. This sample lists roughly 220,000 clones; around 84% were detected once. The ten top clones hold approximately 5% of the sample. Sample: peripheral blood. The receptors were sampled from a woman in her sixties who had recovered from COVID-19.

The CDR3, as DNA: TGTGCCCTCCGACAGGACCTTAACTATGGCTACACCTTC. Translating gives CALRQDLNYGYTF. The J gene is TRBJ1-2, the V gene TRBV10-3; D is perhaps TRBD1 (6 bases). CDR1 and CDR2 (germline): ENHRY, SYGVKD. V was trimmed by 11 bases and J by 1 base, leaving 14 bases between them. This CDR3 has 13 residues.

The chain joins TRBV5-1 to TRBJ1-1; 10 positions match TRBD1. With 0 bases clipped from V and 3 bases from J, the junction kept 8 bases outside the gene matches. Germline V gives CDR1 SGHRS, CDR2 YFSETQ. The CDR3 covers 17 residues. The CDR3 sequence: CASSLVWGQGIYTEAFF. The CDR3 DNA follows: TGCGCCAGCAGCTTGGTGTGGGGACAGGGGATTTACACTGAAGCTTTCTTT. Full variable domain (missing parts from reference TRBV5-1 and TRBJ1-1): KAGVTQTPRYLIKTRGQQVTLSCSPISGHRSVSWYQQTPGQGLQFLFEYFSETQRNKGNFPGRFSGRQFSNSRSEMNVSTLELGDSALYLCASSLVWGQGIYTEAFFGQGTRLTVV.

The genes are TRBV6-2 or TRBV6-3 and TRBJ1-5; D unclear. V lost 2 bases and J 6 bases, leaving 8 bases between the germline ends. The CDR3 is 13 residues long. Per the germline V gene, CDR1 is MNHEY and CDR2 is SVGEGT. The CDR3 DNA sequence: TGTGCCAGCAGTTACGGGCGGGTTCAGCCCCAGCATTTT. Its translation: CASSYGRVQPQHF.

The chain employs TRBV2 and TRBJ1-1; 8 positions match TRBD1. V lost 5 bases, J lost 3 bases, and 8 bases stayed unmatched. CDR1 is SNHLY and CDR2 is FYNNEI in the germline V gene. The CDR3 spans 15 residues. The CDR3 sequence: CASSLRTGWDTEAFF. CDR3 nucleotide sequence: TGTGCCAGCAGTCTTCGGACAGGGTGGGACACTGAAGCTTTCTTT.

The gene calls are TRBV5-4 and TRBJ2-3; tentatively, D is TRBD1 (5 bases). The germline CDR1 and CDR2 sequences are SGHNT and YYREEE (reference sequence). The CDR3 extends over 16 amino acids. Trimming pared 0 bases from V and 1 base from J, leaving 12 bases between. The CDR3 nucleotides read TGTGCCAGCAGCTTGGCCGAGAAAGGGGGCACAGATACGCAGTATTTT. This translates into CASSLAEKGGTDTQYF. Filled out from reference TRBV5-4 and TRBJ2-3, the complete variable domain reads ETGVTQSPTHLIKTRGQQVTLRCSSQSGHNTVSWYQQALGQGPQFIFQYYREEENGRGNFPPRFSGLQFPNYSSELNVNALELDDSALYLCASSLAEKGGTDTQYFGPGTRLTVL.

The V and J genes are TRBV21-1 and TRBJ1-5; the DNA was not compared with TRBD1, the D call given in the table. TRBV21-1 is deemed a pseudogene. The length of the CDR3 is 15 residues. The CDR3 bases are TGTGCCAGCATCGGAACCCGACATTGCAATCAGCCCCAGCATTTT. As protein: CASIGTRHCNQPQHF.

This chain uses TRBV5-4 with TRBJ2-1, with D perhaps matching TRBD2 (5 bases). Germline CDR1 and CDR2: SGHNT and YYREEE (reference sequence). V was clipped by 2 bases and J by 2 bases, with 11 bases between them. The CDR3 extends over 15 amino acids. This chain's CDR3 is CASSFLSGTYNEQFF. In DNA, the CDR3 is TGTGCCAGCAGCTTTTTAAGCGGAACCTACAATGAGCAGTTCTTC. The full variable domain, rest sourced from reference TRBV5-4 and TRBJ2-1, is ETGVTQSPTHLIKTRGQQVTLRCSSQSGHNTVSWYQQALGQGPQFIFQYYREEENGRGNFPPRFSGLQFPNYSSELNVNALELDDSALYLCASSFLSGTYNEQFFGPGTRLTVL.

The V gene is TRBV11-2, the J gene TRBJ2-3, with a possible D match to TRBD2 (6 bases). Germline lookup yields CDR1 SGHAT and CDR2 FQNNGV. V was cut by 6 bases and J by 2 bases, with 21 bases left in between. The CDR3 covers 17 residues. In DNA form, the CDR3 reads TGTGCCAGCAGACGAGGGCGGGACCTTTGGGTCACAGATACGCAGTATTTT. It codes for CASRRGRDLWVTDTQYF.

This chain links TRBV6-2 or TRBV6-3 with TRBJ1-2; 7 nucleotides match TRBD1. In germline, CDR1 is MNHEY, CDR2 SVGEGT. The CDR3 has 15 residues. V was pared by 0 bases and J by 3 bases, with 4 bases of the junction left unmatched. CDR3 protein: CASSYSGTDDYGYTF. The CDR3 nucleotides are TGTGCCAGCAGTTACTCGGGGACAGATGACTATGGCTACACCTTC.

This chain uses TRBV10-3 with TRBJ1-2; a possible D gene is TRBD1 (6 bases). Germline V CDR1 and CDR2: ENHRY, SYGVKD. The CDR3 spans 15 residues. V lost 0 bases, J lost 5 bases, and 13 bases lay in between. The CDR3 here is CAISESRAGAYGYTF. Written as DNA, the CDR3 is TGTGCCATCAGTGAGTCGAGGGCAGGGGCATATGGCTACACCTTC.

J is TRBJ2-5 and V is TRBV10-1; 7 positions match TRBD1. Germline values: CDR1 WNHNN, CDR2 SYGVQD (reference sequence). After removal of 5 bases from V and 4 bases from J, the junction contained 7 bases not matched to a gene. This CDR3 comprises 14 residues. CDR3 in DNA: TGCGCCAGCAGTACAGGGGCGACGGGAGAGACCCAGTACTTC. Translating gives CASSTGATGETQYF.

This clone came up a few times. CDR3 loop: CSAGPGGEQFF. CDR3 DNA sequence: TGCAGTGCTGGCCCCGGGGGAGAACAGTTCTTC. J is TRBJ2-1 and V is TRBV20-1, with D maybe TRBD2 (6 bases). V lost 5 bases and J 13 bases, leaving 15 bases between the germline ends. Germline V lookup: CDR1 DFQATT, CDR2 SNEGSKA (reference sequence). The CDR3 is 11 amino acids.

The chain couples TRBV6-1 to TRBJ1-2; weak D call: TRBD1 (6 bases). The germline V gene encodes CDR1 MNHNS and CDR2 SASEGT. The length of the CDR3 is 15 residues. V lost 1 base and J lost 2, with 11 bases in between. The CDR3 DNA reads TGTGCCAGCAGTGAAGTAACTGGACAGAACTATGGCTACACCTTC. This gives the protein CASSEVTGQNYGYTF.

There are a few counts of this clone. The chain employs TRBV5-4 and TRBJ1-1; a possible D gene is TRBD1 (5 bases). Deletions cut 7 bases from V and 3 bases from J, with 10 bases between. Germline CDR1 SGHNT, CDR2 YYREEE (reference sequence). CDR3 length: 12 residues. CDR3 amino acids: CASSDRYTEAFF. CDR3 nucleotide sequence: TGTGCCAGCTCAGACAGATACACTGAAGCTTTCTTT. Filled out from reference TRBV5-4 and TRBJ1-1, the complete variable domain reads ETGVTQSPTHLIKTRGQQVTLRCSSQSGHNTVSWYQQALGQGPQFIFQYYREEENGRGNFPPRFSGLQFPNYSSELNVNALELDDSALYLCASSDRYTEAFFGQGTRLTVV.

The chain has TRBV5-1 and TRBJ1-1; 10 positions match TRBD1. The CDR3 runs to 16 residues. CDR1 is SGHRS and CDR2 is YFSETQ in the germline V gene. Unmatched junction bases numbered 6, after V lost 0 bases and J lost 4 bases. CDR3 DNA sequence: TGCGCCAGCAGCTTGGGACAGGGGGCTCCTATCACTGAAGCTTTCTTT. Its translation is CASSLGQGAPITEAFF.

The chain carries TRBV6-4 and TRBJ1-2; D unresolved. CDR3 length equals 13 residues. Trimming pared 4 bases from V and 5 bases from J, leaving 11 bases between. Per germline, CDR1 MRHNA and CDR2 SNTAGT. CDR3 nucleotide sequence: TGTGCCAGCAGTGCCGAAGAGGGTTATGGCTACACCTTC. It is translated as CASSAEEGYGYTF.

The CDR3 DNA follows: TGCGCCAGCAGTGCCGGGCTGTCGGGAGAAGATGGCTACACCTTC. The encoded protein is CASSAGLSGEDGYTF. This rearrangement joins TRBV10-1 to TRBJ1-2; D unresolved. The CDR3 sequence is 15 residues long. The V gene's germline CDR1 is WNHNN and CDR2 SYGVQD (reference sequence). Trimming pared 4 bases from V and 6 bases from J, leaving 18 bases between.

The rearrangement links TRBV30 to TRBJ1-2; D ambiguous. Germline CDR1 reads GTSNPN; CDR2 reads SVGIG (reference sequence). The length of the CDR3 is 16 residues. With 0 bases removed from V and 4 bases from J, the gap between germline ends came to 18 bases. Here the CDR3 DNA reads TGTGCCTGGAGTGTACAAGGGAGCCGCGTTAGCTATGGCTACACCTTC. It specifies CAWSVQGSRVSYGYTF.

The chain joins TRBV5-1 to TRBJ2-1; D ambiguous. The V end was cut by 1 base, the J end by 7 bases, with 12 bases between. CDR3 length: 14 amino acids. Germline V lookup: CDR1 SGHRS, CDR2 YFSETQ. Here the CDR3 reads CASSLMVVFNEQFF. The CDR3 DNA follows: TGCGCCAGCAGCTTGATGGTAGTCTTTAATGAGCAGTTCTTC.

This clone has just one count. This rearrangement joins TRBV10-3 to TRBJ2-3, with TRBD1 identical over 8 bases. Germline V gene data show CDR1 as ENHRY and CDR2 as SYGVKD. V trimming: 2 bases; J trimming: 2 bases; junction bases outside the gene matches: 9. This CDR3 is built from 17 residues. The CDR3 loop reads CAISEPTDRGNTDTQYF. CDR3 in DNA: TGTGCCATCAGTGAGCCGACCGACAGGGGCAACACAGATACGCAGTATTTT.

The chain is built from TRBV7-9 and TRBJ2-7; the match to TRBD1 covers 10 bases. CDR1 SEHNR and CDR2 FQNEAQ come from the germline V gene (reference sequence). J lost 7 bases, V lost 4 bases, and 10 bases had no gene match. This CDR3 has 15 residues. CDR3 nucleotide sequence: TGTGCCAGCAGCTCGTGGGACAGGGGCCCGGGAGAGCAGTACTTC. This encodes CASSSWDRGPGEQYF.

The chain carries TRBV7-8 and TRBJ1-4, with 7 bases fitting TRBD1. Germline CDR1 SGHVS, CDR2 FQNEAQ. This CDR3 comprises 18 residues. V lost 5 bases, J lost 4 bases, and 16 bases stayed unmatched. The chain's CDR3 is CASSPRQGTASDNEKLFF. CDR3 DNA: TGTGCCAGCAGCCCACGACAGGGAACAGCTTCGGATAATGAAAAACTGTTTTTT.

This chain links TRBV5-5 with TRBJ2-1, with 10 bases fitting TRBD2. There are 16 residues in the CDR3. The trim removed 0 bases at V and 3 bases at J, leaving 3 bases unmatched. CDR1 and CDR2 (germline): SGHKS, YYEKEE (reference sequence). CDR3 nucleotide sequence: TGTGCCAGCAGCTTGGTCCTAGCGGGGGTCTACAATGAGCAGTTCTTC. It translates to CASSLVLAGVYNEQFF.

The chain couples TRBV5-1 to TRBJ1-6, with 8 bases identical to TRBD1. Germline CDR1 reads SGHRS; CDR2 reads YFSETQ. J was trimmed by 9 bases and V by 4 bases; bases with no gene match: 6. There are 14 residues in the CDR3. The CDR3 region has the DNA TGCGCCAGCAGCCCTGGACAGGGAGGTTCACCCCTCCACTTT. Translation: CASSPGQGGSPLHF.

This clone occurred once. The chain uses TRBV19 and TRBJ2-3, with 7 bases fitting TRBD2. V lost 5 bases, J lost 4 bases, and 3 bases stayed unmatched. This CDR3 spans 13 amino acids. CDR1 LNHDA and CDR2 SQIVND come from the germline V gene (reference sequence). The CDR3 bases are TGTGCCAGTAGTCTGGGGGGGGCAGATACGCAGTATTTT. This gives the protein CASSLGGADTQYF.

In its sample, this clone was seen many times. The rearrangement uses TRBV6-5 and TRBJ1-1; D unclear. The CDR3 length is 13 residues. V lost 8 bases and J lost 3, with 13 bases in between. Germline V gene sequence: CDR1 MNHEY, CDR2 SVGAGI. The CDR3 coding sequence is TGTGCCAGCGACGTAAATCGGGACACTGAAGCTTTCTTT. Its translation is CASDVNRDTEAFF.

The rearrangement uses TRBV27 and TRBJ1-1; weak D call: TRBD1 (5 bases). Trimming shortened V by 2 bases and J by 1 base, and 8 bases separated the two germline ends. CDR1 and CDR2 from the germline V gene are MNHEY and SMNVEV (reference sequence). CDR3 length equals 14 residues. CDR3 sequence: CASSLDRRNTEAFF. Here the CDR3 DNA reads TGTGCCAGCAGTTTAGACAGACGGAACACTGAAGCTTTCTTT.

Notes on this clone: The junction departs from germline at one end; a sequencing error may be responsible. The chain joins TRBV7-7 to TRBJ2-1, with a tentative D call TRBD1 (6 bases). This CDR3 is built from 13 residues. CDR1 is SSHAT, CDR2 FNYEAQ, per germline (reference sequence). CDR3 coding DNA: TGTGCTAGCAGCGCCCACAGGGACGATGAGCAGTTCTTC. Amino acid sequence: CASSAHRDDEQFF.